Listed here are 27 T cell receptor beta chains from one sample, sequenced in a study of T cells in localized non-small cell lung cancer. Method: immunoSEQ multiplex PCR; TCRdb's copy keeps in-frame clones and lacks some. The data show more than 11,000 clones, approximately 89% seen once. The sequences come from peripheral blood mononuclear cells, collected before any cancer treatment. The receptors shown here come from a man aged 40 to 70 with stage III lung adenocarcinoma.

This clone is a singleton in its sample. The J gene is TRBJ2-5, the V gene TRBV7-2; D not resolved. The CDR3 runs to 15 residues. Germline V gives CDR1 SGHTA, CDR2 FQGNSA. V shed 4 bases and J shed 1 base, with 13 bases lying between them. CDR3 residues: CASSSQSGFQETQYF. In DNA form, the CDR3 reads TGTGCCAGCAGCTCCCAATCTGGGTTCCAAGAGACCCAGTACTTC.

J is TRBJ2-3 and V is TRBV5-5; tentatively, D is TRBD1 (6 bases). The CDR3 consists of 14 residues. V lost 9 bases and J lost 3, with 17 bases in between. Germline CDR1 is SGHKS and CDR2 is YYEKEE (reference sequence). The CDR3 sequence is CATLRDINTDTQYF. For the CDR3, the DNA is TGTGCCACCCTCAGGGACATCAATACAGATACGCAGTATTTT. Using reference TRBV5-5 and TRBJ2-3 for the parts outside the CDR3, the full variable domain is DAGVTQSPTHLIKTRGQQVTLRCSPISGHKSVSWYQQVLGQGPQFIFQYYEKEERGRGNFPDRFSARQFPNYSSELNVNALLLGDSALYLCATLRDINTDTQYFGPGTRLTVL.

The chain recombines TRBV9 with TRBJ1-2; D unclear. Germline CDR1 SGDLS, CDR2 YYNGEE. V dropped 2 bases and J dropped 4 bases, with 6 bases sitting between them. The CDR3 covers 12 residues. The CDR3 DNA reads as TGTGCCAGCAGCGTTGGGCCCTATGGCTACACCTTC. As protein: CASSVGPYGYTF. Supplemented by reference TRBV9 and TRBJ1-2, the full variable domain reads DSGVTQTPKHLITATGQRVTLRCSPRSGDLSVYWYQQSLDQGLQFLIQYYNGEERAKGNILERFSAQQFPDLHSELNLSSLELGDSALYFCASSVGPYGYTFGSGTRLTVV.

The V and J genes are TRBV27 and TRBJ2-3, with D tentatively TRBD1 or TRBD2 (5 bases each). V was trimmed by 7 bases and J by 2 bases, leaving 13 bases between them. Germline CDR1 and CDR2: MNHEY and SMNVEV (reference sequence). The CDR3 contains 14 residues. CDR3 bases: TGTGCCAGCACCCGGGACCCTACCACAGATACGCAGTATTTT. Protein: CASTRDPTTDTQYF.

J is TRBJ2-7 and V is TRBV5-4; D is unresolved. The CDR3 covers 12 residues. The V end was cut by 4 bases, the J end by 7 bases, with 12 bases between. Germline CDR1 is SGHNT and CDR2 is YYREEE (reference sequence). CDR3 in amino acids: CASSTTFGEQYF. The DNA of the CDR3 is TGTGCCAGCAGCACCACCTTTGGTGAGCAGTACTTC.

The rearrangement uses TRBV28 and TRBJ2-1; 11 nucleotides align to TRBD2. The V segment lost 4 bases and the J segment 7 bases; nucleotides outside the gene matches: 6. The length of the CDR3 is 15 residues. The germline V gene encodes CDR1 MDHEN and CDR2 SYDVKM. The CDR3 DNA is TGTGCCAGCAGTTCATTACTAGCGGGAGAAAATGAGCAGTTCTTC. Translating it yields CASSSLLAGENEQFF.

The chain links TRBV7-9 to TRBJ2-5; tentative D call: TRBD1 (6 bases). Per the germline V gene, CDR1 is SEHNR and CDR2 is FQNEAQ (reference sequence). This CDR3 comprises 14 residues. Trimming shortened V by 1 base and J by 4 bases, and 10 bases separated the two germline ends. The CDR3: CASSLDRDIETQYF. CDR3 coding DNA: TGTGCCAGCAGCTTAGACCGGGACATAGAGACCCAGTACTTC.

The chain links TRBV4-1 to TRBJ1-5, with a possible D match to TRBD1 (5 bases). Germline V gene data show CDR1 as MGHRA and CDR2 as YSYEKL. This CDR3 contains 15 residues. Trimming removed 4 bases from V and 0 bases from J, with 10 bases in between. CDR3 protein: CASSRDVYSNQPQHF. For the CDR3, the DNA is TGCGCCAGCAGCCGGGACGTTTATAGCAATCAGCCCCAGCATTTT.

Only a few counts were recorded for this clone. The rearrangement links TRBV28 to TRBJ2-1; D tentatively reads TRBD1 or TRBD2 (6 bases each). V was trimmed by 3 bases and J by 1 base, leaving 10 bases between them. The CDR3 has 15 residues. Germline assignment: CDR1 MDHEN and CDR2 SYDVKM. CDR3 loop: CASSLGGVSYNEQFF. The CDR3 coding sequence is TGTGCCAGCAGTTTGGGGGGCGTATCCTACAATGAGCAGTTCTTC.

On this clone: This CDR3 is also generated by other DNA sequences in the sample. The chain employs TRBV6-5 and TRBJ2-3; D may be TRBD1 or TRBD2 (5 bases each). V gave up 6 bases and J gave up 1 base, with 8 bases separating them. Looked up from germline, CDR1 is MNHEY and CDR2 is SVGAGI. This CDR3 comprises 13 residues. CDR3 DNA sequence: TGTGCCAGCAGCCTGGGGGGCACAGATACGCAGTATTTT. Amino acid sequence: CASSLGGTDTQYF.

The DNA of the CDR3 is TGTGCCAGCAGCTTAGAGGCGGGGGGCGGGGAGACCCAGTACTTC. The encoded protein is CASSLEAGGGETQYF. The chain couples TRBV7-7 to TRBJ2-5, with 8 bases fitting TRBD2. J gave up 5 bases and V 1 base, and 6 bases lay outside the gene matches. The V gene's germline CDR1 is SSHAT and CDR2 FNYEAQ (reference sequence). This CDR3 comprises 15 residues.

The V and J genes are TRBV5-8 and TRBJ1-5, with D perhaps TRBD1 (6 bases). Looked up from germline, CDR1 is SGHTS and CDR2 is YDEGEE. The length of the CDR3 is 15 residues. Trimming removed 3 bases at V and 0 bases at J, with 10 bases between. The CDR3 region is CASSSGQISNQPQHF. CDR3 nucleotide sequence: TGTGCCAGCAGCTCGGGACAAATTAGCAATCAGCCCCAGCATTTT. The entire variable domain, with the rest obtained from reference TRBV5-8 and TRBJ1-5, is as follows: EAGVTQSPTHLIKTRGQQATLRCSPISGHTSVYWYQQALGLGLQFLLWYDEGEERNRGNFPPRFSGRQFPNYSSELNVNALELEDSALYLCASSSGQISNQPQHFGDGTRLSIL.

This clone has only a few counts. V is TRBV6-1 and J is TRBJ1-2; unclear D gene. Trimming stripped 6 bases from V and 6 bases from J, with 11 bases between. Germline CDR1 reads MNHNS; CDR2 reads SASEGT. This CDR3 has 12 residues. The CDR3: CASSSTFNGYTF. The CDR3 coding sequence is TGTGCCAGCAGCTCCACGTTTAATGGCTACACCTTC.

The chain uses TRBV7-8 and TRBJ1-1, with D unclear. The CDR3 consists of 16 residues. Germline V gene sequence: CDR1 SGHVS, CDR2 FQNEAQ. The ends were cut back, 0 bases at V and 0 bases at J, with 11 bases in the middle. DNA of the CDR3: TGTGCCAGCAGCTTAGCGCGCTACAGCCTGAACACTGAAGCTTTCTTT. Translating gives CASSLARYSLNTEAFF.

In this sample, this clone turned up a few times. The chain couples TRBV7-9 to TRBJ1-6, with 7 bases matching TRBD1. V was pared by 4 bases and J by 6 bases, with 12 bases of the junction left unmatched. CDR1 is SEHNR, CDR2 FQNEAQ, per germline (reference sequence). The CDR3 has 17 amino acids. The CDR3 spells CASSSTGTDMINSPLHF. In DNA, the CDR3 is TGTGCCAGCAGCTCCACCGGGACAGATATGATTAATTCACCCCTCCACTTT.

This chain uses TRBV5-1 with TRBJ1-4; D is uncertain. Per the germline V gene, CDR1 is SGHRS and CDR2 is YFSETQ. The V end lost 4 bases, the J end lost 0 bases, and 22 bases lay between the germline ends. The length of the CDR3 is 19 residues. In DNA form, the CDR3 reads TGCGCCAGCAGCCCCGAGGACCCGAAGCTTTGGGCAACTAATGAAAAACTGTTTTTT. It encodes CASSPEDPKLWATNEKLFF.

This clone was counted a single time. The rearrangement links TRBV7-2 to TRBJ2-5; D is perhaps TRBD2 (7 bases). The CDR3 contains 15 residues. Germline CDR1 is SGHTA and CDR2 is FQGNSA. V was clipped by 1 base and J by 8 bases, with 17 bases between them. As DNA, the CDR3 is TGTGCCAGCAGCTTAGGTGCGGGGGCCACTGACACCCAGTACTTC. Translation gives CASSLGAGATDTQYF.

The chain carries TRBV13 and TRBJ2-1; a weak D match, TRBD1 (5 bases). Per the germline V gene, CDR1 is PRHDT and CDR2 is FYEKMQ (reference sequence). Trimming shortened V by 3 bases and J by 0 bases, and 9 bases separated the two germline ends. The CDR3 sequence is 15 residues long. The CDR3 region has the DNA TGTGCCAGCAGCTTGAGACAGCCCTCCTACAATGAGCAGTTCTTC. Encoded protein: CASSLRQPSYNEQFF.

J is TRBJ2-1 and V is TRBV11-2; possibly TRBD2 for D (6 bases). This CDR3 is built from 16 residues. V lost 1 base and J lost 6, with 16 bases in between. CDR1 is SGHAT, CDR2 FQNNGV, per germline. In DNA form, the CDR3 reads TGTGCCAGCAGCTTAGTTGTCGGGAGCCGGCGCAATGAGCAGTTCTTC. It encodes CASSLVVGSRRNEQFF.

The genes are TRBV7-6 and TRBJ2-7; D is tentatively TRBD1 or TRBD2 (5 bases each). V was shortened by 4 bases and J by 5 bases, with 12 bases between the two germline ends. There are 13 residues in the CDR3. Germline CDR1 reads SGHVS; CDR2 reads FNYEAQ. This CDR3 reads CASSSWGPHEQYF. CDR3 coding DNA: TGTGCCAGCAGCTCCTGGGGACCCCACGAGCAGTACTTC.

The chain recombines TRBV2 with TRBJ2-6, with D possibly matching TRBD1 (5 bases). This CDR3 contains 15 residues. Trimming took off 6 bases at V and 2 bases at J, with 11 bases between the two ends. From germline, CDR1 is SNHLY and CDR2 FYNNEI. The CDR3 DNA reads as TGTGCCAGCAGAACGCAGGGTACTGGGGCCAACGTCCTGACTTTC. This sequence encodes CASRTQGTGANVLTF. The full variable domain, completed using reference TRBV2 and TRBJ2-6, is EPEVTQTPSHQVTQMGQEVILRCVPISNHLYFYWYRQILGQKVEFLVSFYNNEISEKSEIFDDQFSVERPDGSNFTLKIRSTKLEDSAMYFCASRTQGTGANVLTFGAGSRLTVL.

The CDR3 protein is CASRLAGGPTDTQYF. CDR3 nucleotides: TGTGCCAGCAGACTAGCGGGAGGCCCCACAGATACGCAGTATTTT. V gene TRBV2 combines with J gene TRBJ2-3, with 12 nucleotides matching TRBD2. The CDR3 extends over 15 amino acids. The junction had 3 bases not matched to a gene; V was cut back by 6 bases and J by 2 bases. Germline V gene sequence: CDR1 SNHLY, CDR2 FYNNEI.

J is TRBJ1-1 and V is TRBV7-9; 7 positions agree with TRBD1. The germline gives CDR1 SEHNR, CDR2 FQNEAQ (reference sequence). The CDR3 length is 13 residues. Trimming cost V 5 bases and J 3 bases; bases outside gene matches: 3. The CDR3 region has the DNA TGTGCCAGCAGCCTGGGACAGTACACTGAAGCTTTCTTT. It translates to CASSLGQYTEAFF.

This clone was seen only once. The CDR3 protein is CASSPGRAVDTQYF. CDR3 DNA sequence: TGTGCCAGCAGCCCGGGACGGGCGGTAGATACGCAGTATTTT. The genes are TRBV5-8 and TRBJ2-3; the D gene could be TRBD1 or TRBD2 (5 bases each). The CDR3 is made up of 14 amino acids. With 4 bases removed from V and 5 bases from J, the gap between germline ends came to 14 bases. Looked up from germline, CDR1 is SGHTS and CDR2 is YDEGEE.

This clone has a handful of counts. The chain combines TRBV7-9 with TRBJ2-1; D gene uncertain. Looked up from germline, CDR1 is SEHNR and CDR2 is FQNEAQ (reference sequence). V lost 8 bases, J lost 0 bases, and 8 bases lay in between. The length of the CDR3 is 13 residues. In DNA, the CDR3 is TGTGCCAGCGTCATGGGCTCCTACAATGAGCAGTTCTTC. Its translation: CASVMGSYNEQFF.

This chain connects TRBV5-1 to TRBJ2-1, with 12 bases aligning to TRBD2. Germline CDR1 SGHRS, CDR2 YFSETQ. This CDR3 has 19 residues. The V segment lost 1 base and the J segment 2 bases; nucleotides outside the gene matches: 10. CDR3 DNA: TGCGCCAGCAGCTTGAGGACTAGCGGGGCGGGGGACCCCTACAATGAGCAGTTCTTC. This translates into CASSLRTSGAGDPYNEQFF.

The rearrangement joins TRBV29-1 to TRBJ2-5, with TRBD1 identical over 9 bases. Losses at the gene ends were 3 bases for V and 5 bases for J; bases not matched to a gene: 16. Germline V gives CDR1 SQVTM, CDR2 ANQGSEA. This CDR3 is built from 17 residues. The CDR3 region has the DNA TGCAGCGTTGAGCATATCGCGTACAGGGGGCTGGGGGAGACCCAGTACTTC. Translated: CSVEHIAYRGLGETQYF.